Below, 29 T cell receptor beta chains from the same sample are listed, as sequenced in a study of CD8+CD57+ T cells in acquired aplastic anemia. TCR beta VDJ and CDR3 were profiled, and genomic DNA was the template. From the reads, TCRdb called clonotypes with MiXCR, one entry per CDR3 protein. The data hold 75,000 to 90,000 distinct CDR3 sequences, with about 45% observed a single time. The sequenced sample consisted of sorted CD4+, CD8+, or CD8+CD57+ T cells (not recorded which) from PBMCs. The receptors come from a human donor in good health, serving as a control.

V is TRBV12-3 or TRBV12-4 and J is TRBJ1-1; D perhaps matches TRBD1 (6 bases). V was cut by 10 bases and J by 4 bases, with 16 bases left in between. This CDR3 region has 13 residues. For the CDR3, the DNA is TGTGCCACCAGGGCTGCGGGGGCCACTGAAGCTTTCTTT. Its protein is CATRAAGATEAFF.

The chain is built from TRBV15 and TRBJ1-1; D ambiguous. Trimming removed 2 bases from V and 5 bases from J, with 12 bases in between. CDR1 is LNHNV and CDR2 is YYDKDF in the germline V gene (reference sequence). The CDR3 consists of 14 residues. This chain's CDR3 is CATSRTGDQTEAFF. DNA for the CDR3: TGTGCCACCAGCAGAACCGGTGATCAGACTGAAGCTTTCTTT. Filled out from reference TRBV15 and TRBJ1-1, the complete variable domain reads DAMVIQNPRYQVTQFGKPVTLSCSQTLNHNVMYWYQQKSSQAPKLLFHYYDKDFNNEADTPDNFQSRRPNTSFCFLDIRSPGLGDTAMYLCATSRTGDQTEAFFGQGTRLTVV.

This chain joins TRBV6-1 and TRBJ2-5, with D perhaps given as TRBD1 or TRBD2 (6 bases each). V was trimmed by 7 bases and J by 4 bases, leaving 19 bases between them. Germline CDR1 and CDR2: MNHNS and SASEGT. CDR3 size: 15 residues. The CDR3 nucleotides are TGTGCCAGCACCTATCCCCTGGGGGGCTCAGAGACCCAGTACTTC. It translates to CASTYPLGGSETQYF.

This chain links TRBV7-3 with TRBJ2-5, with TRBD2 matching 9 bases. The J segment lost 4 bases and the V segment lost 5 bases, leaving 14 bases of the junction unmatched. Germline lookup yields CDR1 SGHTA and CDR2 FQGTGA. The CDR3 sequence is 17 residues long. CDR3 nucleotides: TGTGCCAGCAGCCCCTCGGGTAGCGGGAGATCGGGAGAGACCCAGTACTTC. Translating gives CASSPSGSGRSGETQYF.

This clonotype has ten or more counts. The V and J genes are TRBV7-9 and TRBJ1-1; D unclear. CDR3 size: 14 residues. With 6 bases removed from V and 0 bases from J, the gap between germline ends came to 11 bases. The V gene's germline CDR1 is SEHNR and CDR2 FQNEAQ (reference sequence). CDR3 in DNA: TGTGCCAGCAGGCTTTATCGGGTGAACACTGAAGCTTTCTTT. Amino acid sequence: CASRLYRVNTEAFF.

This clonotype occurred many times. This sequence joins TRBV19 and TRBJ1-4; D is possibly TRBD1 (5 bases). Looked up from germline, CDR1 is LNHDA and CDR2 is SQIVND (reference sequence). The CDR3 is 15 amino acids. Between the trimmed V and J ends, which lost 4 bases and 5 bases, there was a span of 14 bases. The CDR3 reads CASSNRDRRNEKLFF. DNA of the CDR3: TGTGCCAGTAGTAACCGGGACCGAAGGAATGAAAAACTGTTTTTT.

This clonotype was picked up a small number of times. This chain connects TRBV11-2 to TRBJ2-2, with a tentative D call TRBD2 (5 bases). The CDR3 covers 16 residues. Germline lookup yields CDR1 SGHAT and CDR2 FQNNGV. The V and J ends lost 5 bases and 2 bases respectively, with 15 bases between them. CDR3 nucleotide sequence: TGTGCCAGCAGCCCTTTCTGGGAGTCCAACACCGGGGAGCTGTTTTTT. Translating gives CASSPFWESNTGELFF.

With regard to this clonotype: This may come from a read error, since a much larger clone is one base off. The J gene is TRBJ2-7, the V gene TRBV4-1, with D perhaps TRBD1 (6 bases). From germline, CDR1 is MGHRA and CDR2 YSYEKL. There are 13 residues in the CDR3. This CDR3 is CASSQDSGAGQHF. The CDR3 coding sequence is TGCGCCAGCAGCCAAGATTCAGGGGCAGGGCAGCACTTC.

This clonotype has ten or more counts. The chain is built from TRBV7-8 and TRBJ2-7; 9 nucleotides match TRBD2. The CDR3 covers 16 residues. J lost 4 bases, V lost 5 bases, and 12 bases had no gene match. CDR1 is SGHVS and CDR2 is FQNEAQ in the germline V gene. CDR3 nucleotides: TGTGCCAGCAGCGGTGAAGAGACTAGCGGTTCGTACGAGCAGTACTTC. Protein: CASSGEETSGSYEQYF.

V is TRBV10-3 and J is TRBJ1-1; TRBD1 is a possible D gene (6 bases). The CDR3 is 14 amino acids. CDR1 is ENHRY and CDR2 is SYGVKD in the germline V gene. The V and J ends lost 5 bases and 4 bases respectively, with 14 bases between them. CDR3: CAISLGAQGTEAFF. In nucleotides, the CDR3 is TGTGCCATCAGTTTGGGGGCGCAGGGCACTGAAGCTTTCTTT.

This chain joins TRBV12-3 or TRBV12-4 and TRBJ2-7; 9 nucleotides align to TRBD1. V trimming: 3 bases; J trimming: 4 bases; junction bases outside the gene matches: 1. The CDR3 extends over 13 amino acids. CDR3 sequence (DNA): TGTGCCAGCAGTTTCGGGACAGGGTACGAGCAGTACTTC. Residues: CASSFGTGYEQYF.

This clonotype was counted a few times. V is TRBV28 and J is TRBJ1-5; 9 positions match TRBD1. CDR1 and CDR2 from the germline V gene are MDHEN and SYDVKM. Trimming cost V 3 bases and J 6 bases; bases outside gene matches: 15. The CDR3 has 18 residues. CDR3 DNA: TGTGCCAGCAGTTTCCAACCCTCTCTGGACAGGGGAGGTCAGCCCCAGCATTTT. This translates into CASSFQPSLDRGGQPQHF.

This clonotype occurred many times. This rearrangement joins TRBV24-1 to TRBJ1-2, with D maybe TRBD1 (5 bases). This CDR3 comprises 14 residues. CDR1 and CDR2 from the germline V gene are KGHDR and SFDVKD. Trimming took off 1 base at V and 6 bases at J, with 11 bases between the two ends. The CDR3 DNA reads TGTGCCACCAGTGATTTTTCAGGGATTGATGGCTACACCTTC. This sequence encodes CATSDFSGIDGYTF.

The rearrangement uses TRBV7-2 and TRBJ1-2; D may be TRBD1 (6 bases). CDR1 is SGHTA and CDR2 is FQGNSA in the germline V gene. The CDR3 contains 12 residues. V was pared by 7 bases and J by 4 bases, with 10 bases between. CDR3 residues: CASTKGGYGYTF. In DNA form, the CDR3 reads TGTGCCAGCACCAAGGGGGGCTATGGCTACACCTTC.

The chain uses TRBV9 and TRBJ1-2, with 10 bases lining up with TRBD1. V gave up 2 bases and J gave up 2 bases; unmatched junction bases: 9. Per the germline V gene, CDR1 is SGDLS and CDR2 is YYNGEE. The CDR3 covers 17 residues. The CDR3 spells CASSVEGTGDENYGYTF. As DNA, the CDR3 is TGTGCCAGCAGCGTGGAAGGGACAGGGGACGAGAACTATGGCTACACCTTC.

This clonotype was observed at least ten times. The chain recombines TRBV7-9 with TRBJ2-1; D gene ambiguous. V was trimmed by 3 bases and J by 3 bases, leaving 9 bases between them. The CDR3 is 14 residues long. Germline CDR1 and CDR2: SEHNR and FQNEAQ (reference sequence). CDR3 protein: CASSLGLSYNEQFF. The DNA for the CDR3 is TGTGCCAGCAGCTTGGGTTTGAGCTACAATGAGCAGTTCTTC. The complete variable domain, with remaining parts taken from reference TRBV7-9 and TRBJ2-1, reads DTGVSQNPRHKITKRGQNVTFRCDPISEHNRLYWYRQTLGQGPEFLTYFQNEAQLEKSRLLSDRFSAERPKGSFSTLEIQRTEQGDSAMYLCASSLGLSYNEQFFGPGTRLTVL.

The chain employs TRBV20-1 and TRBJ1-2; D is unresolved. This CDR3 is 12 amino acids long. Germline V CDR1 and CDR2: DFQATT, SNEGSKA (reference sequence). The V and J ends lost 0 bases and 10 bases respectively, with 12 bases between them. The DNA for the CDR3 is TGCAGTGCTAGAGATCCATTCGATGACTACACCTTC. It yields the protein CSARDPFDDYTF.

The sample holds a few counts of this clonotype. The chain recombines TRBV19 with TRBJ1-2, with D maybe TRBD1 (6 bases). The CDR3 contains 14 residues. The germline CDR1 and CDR2 sequences are LNHDA and SQIVND (reference sequence). V was pared by 5 bases and J by 7 bases, with 17 bases between. CDR3 bases: TGTGCCAGTAGTGTGGCCACAGGGAGTTCTGGCTACACCTTC. Its translation: CASSVATGSSGYTF.

As for this clonotype: A read error may be the cause here, since a much bigger clone is one base away. The CDR3 DNA is TGCAGTGCTAGATATTACGGAGCGAGCAGCACAGATACGCAGTATTTT. It specifies CSARYYGASSTDTQYF. The rearrangement joins TRBV20-1 to TRBJ2-3; no firm D call. The CDR3 is made up of 16 amino acids. From germline, CDR1 is DFQATT and CDR2 SNEGSKA (reference sequence). V was clipped by 2 bases and J by 0 bases, with 15 bases between them.

The table lists this clonotype with a few counts. This chain joins TRBV27 and TRBJ2-2; the D gene could be TRBD1 or TRBD2 (5 bases each). The CDR3 consists of 16 residues. V was clipped by 4 bases and J by 0 bases, with 12 bases between them. The germline V gene has CDR1 MNHEY and CDR2 SMNVEV (reference sequence). CDR3 sequence reads: CASSYQGVANTGELFF. The CDR3 DNA reads TGTGCCAGCAGTTATCAGGGAGTTGCGAACACCGGGGAGCTGTTTTTT.

This clonotype came up many times. V and J are TRBV7-8 and TRBJ2-3; TRBD1 or TRBD2 may be the D gene (6 bases each). CDR3 length equals 15 residues. The ends were cut back, 4 bases at V and 2 bases at J, with 13 bases in the middle. From germline, CDR1 is SGHVS and CDR2 FQNEAQ. DNA for the CDR3: TGTGCCAGCAGCTGGAGGGGGAGGCCCACAGATACGCAGTATTTT. As protein: CASSWRGRPTDTQYF.

This clonotype came up many times. The J gene is TRBJ2-3, the V gene TRBV25-1, with TRBD2 matching over 10 bases. The CDR3 consists of 15 residues. The J segment lost 6 bases and the V segment lost 5 bases, leaving 8 bases of the junction unmatched. The germline gives CDR1 MGHDK, CDR2 SYGVNS. The CDR3 sequence: CASSSLAGAGDTQYF. The DNA of the CDR3 is TGTGCCAGCAGTAGTCTAGCGGGAGCGGGTGATACGCAGTATTTT.

Points on this clonotype: This may arise from a read error, as a much more abundant clone is one base away. The CDR3 nucleotides read TGTGCCAGCAGCCCTGCGGGCTTCTACACCTTC. Its protein product is CASSPAGFYTF. This rearrangement joins TRBV9 to TRBJ1-2, with D hard to call. Germline CDR1 is SGDLS and CDR2 is YYNGEE. The V end was cut by 4 bases, the J end by 10 bases, with 11 bases between. The CDR3 length is 11 residues.

The rearrangement joins TRBV2 to TRBJ1-4, with no clear D. This CDR3 has 13 amino acids. In germline, CDR1 is SNHLY, CDR2 FYNNEI. The V end lost 4 bases, the J end lost 5 bases, and 8 bases lay between the germline ends. CDR3 protein: CASSVHENEKLFF. The DNA of the CDR3 is TGTGCCAGCAGTGTTCACGAGAATGAAAAACTGTTTTTT.

For the CDR3, the DNA is TGCAGTGCTAGCCCGGGACAGGGGGCAGGTCAGCCCCAGCATTTT. This translates into CSASPGQGAGQPQHF. The chain uses TRBV20-1 and TRBJ1-5, with 12 bases matching TRBD1. CDR1 is DFQATT and CDR2 is SNEGSKA in the germline V gene (reference sequence). The CDR3 length is 15 residues. The junction had 6 bases not matched to a gene; V was cut back by 3 bases and J by 6 bases.

In this sample, this clonotype turned up many times. The chain has TRBV20-1 and TRBJ2-7; perhaps TRBD2 as D (5 bases). CDR1 DFQATT and CDR2 SNEGSKA come from the germline V gene (reference sequence). CDR3 length equals 15 residues. V was pared by 3 bases and J by 0 bases, with 15 bases between. The CDR3 region has the DNA TGCAGTGCTAGTGATATCCGGGGTAGCTCCTACGAGCAGTACTTC. It yields the protein CSASDIRGSSYEQYF.

In its sample, this clonotype was seen a few times. The chain recombines TRBV10-3 with TRBJ2-7; possibly TRBD1 for D (5 bases). The germline gives CDR1 ENHRY, CDR2 SYGVKD. Trimming pared 0 bases from V and 3 bases from J, leaving 9 bases between. This CDR3 has 14 amino acids. The CDR3 sequence is CAISESGRDYEQYF. For the CDR3, the DNA is TGTGCCATCAGTGAGTCTGGCAGGGACTACGAGCAGTACTTC.

The rearrangement uses TRBV9 and TRBJ1-6; 7 nucleotides line up with TRBD1. V dropped 5 bases and J dropped 10; count of bases not matched to a gene: 3. The germline V gene has CDR1 SGDLS and CDR2 YYNGEE. CDR3 length: 12 residues. The CDR3 region is CASSEGGSPLHF. In nucleotides, the CDR3 is TGTGCCAGCAGTGAAGGGGGCTCACCCCTCCACTTT.

V gene TRBV29-1 combines with J gene TRBJ1-1; D is perhaps TRBD1 (5 bases). The CDR3 spans 10 residues. The V and J ends lost 5 bases and 7 bases respectively, with 8 bases between them. The V gene's germline CDR1 is SQVTM and CDR2 ANQGSEA. CDR3 coding DNA: TGCAGCGTTTGGACATATGAAGCTTTCTTT. Its protein product is CSVWTYEAFF.